This entry features one T cell receptor beta chain sequence. Profiling relied on immunoSEQ multiplex PCR, and the TCRdb table lists in-frame clones only, not all of them. The sample contains some 170,000 clones, around nine tenths of which appear only once. The sample belongs to a study of T cell responses to AZD1222 COVID-19 vaccine. The V gene lost 6 bases and the J gene lost 3 bases, with 14 bases spanning the gap. In germline, CDR1 is LNHDA, CDR2 SQIVND (reference sequence). This CDR3 comprises 14 residues. Sequences were derived from peripheral blood, sampled on day 0 of AZD1222 vaccination. The sequence was obtained from an adult in good health. V gene TRBV19 combines with J gene TRBJ1-2, with D unclear. CDR3 sequence reads: CASSSSSPDYGYTF. The CDR3 nucleotides are TGTGCCAGTAGCTCCTCGTCCCCCGACTATGGCTACACCTTC.